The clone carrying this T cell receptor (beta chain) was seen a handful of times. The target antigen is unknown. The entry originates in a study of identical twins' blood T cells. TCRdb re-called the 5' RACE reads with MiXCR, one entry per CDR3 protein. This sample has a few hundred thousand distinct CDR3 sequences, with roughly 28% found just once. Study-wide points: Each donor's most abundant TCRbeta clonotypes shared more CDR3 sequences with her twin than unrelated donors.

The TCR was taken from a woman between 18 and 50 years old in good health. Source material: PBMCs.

CDR3 nucleotides: TGTGCTAGTGGACAGACAGGATTCGGAACCCAGCATTTT. Translation gives CASGQTGFGTQHF. This chain joins TRBV12-5 and TRBJ1-5, with D perhaps TRBD1 (6 bases). The CDR3 contains 13 residues. V was trimmed by 6 bases and J by 11 bases, leaving 17 bases between them. Germline lookup yields CDR1 LGHNT and CDR2 FRNRAP.